Described below is a single TCR beta chain sequence and its context. The target antigen is unknown. Since a much larger clone is just one base distant, this may be a read error. The data belong to a study of molecular identifiers for immune sequencing clone quantification. The CDR3 contains 15 residues. The germline V gene encodes CDR1 SGDLS and CDR2 YYNGEE. In TCRdb, the PCR reads were re-called with MiXCR into one record per CDR3 protein. In the table there are some 650,000 distinct CDR3 sequences, less than 20% of which are singletons. Whole-study results and caveats: Sizes of clones that are highly expanded could be underestimated (if identical TCR molecules share a barcode). Clones of above 20 RNA copies carried over 97% of effector molecules; in naive cells they carried under 1%.

This clonotype originated in a human donor in good health. Some libraries in this study had Jurkat cell RNA spiked in. This chain connects TRBV9 to TRBJ2-3; D may be TRBD2 (7 bases). The specimen was naive CD8+ T cells from blood, with Jurkat cell RNA spiked in. Stated subset: FACS-sorted CD8+CD4-CCR7+CD45RA+ naive T cells. The chain's CDR3 is CASSVVAGAADMQYF. For the CDR3, the DNA is TGTGCCAGCAGCGTAGTGGCGGGGGCCGCAGATATGCAGTATTTT.